This is a list of T cell receptor beta chains from one sample in a study of T cell changes during pregnancy in multiple sclerosis. Clones were read by immunoSEQ multiplex PCR, and TCRdb kept only the in-frame ones, dropping some. The sample carries tens of thousands of clones, roughly 92% recorded once. Sequencing used CD4+ T cells from peripheral blood mononuclear cells, obtained in the third trimester of pregnancy. These receptors were collected from a female donor with multiple sclerosis, enrolled in a pregnancy study. Each CDR3 is given with its conserved first and last residue. The order of the fields is CDR3 protein, CDR3 DNA, clone size, D gene, J gene, V gene. D genes are given only for firm matches. A row's size may be missing; if present it is once, few, many or a size class.

CASSRTAASDTQYF	TGTGCCAGTAGTAGGACAGCTGCTTCGGATACGCAGTATTTT	-	-	TRBJ2-3	TRBV19
CASSLPAGNEQFF	TGTGCCAGTAGTCTCCCGGCAGGTAATGAGCAGTTCTTC	-	-	TRBJ2-1	TRBV19
CASSPGSGGALKGYTF	TGTGCCAGCAGTCCGGGGTCGGGGGGCGCACTGAAAGGCTACACCTTC	-	-	TRBJ1-2	TRBV7-8
CASSPLSGDTQYF	TGTGCCAGCAGTCCCCTATCGGGGGATACGCAGTATTTT	-	-	TRBJ2-3	TRBV27
CASNDRGSPLHF	TGTGCCAGCAACGACAGGGGATCACCCCTCCACTTT	few	TRBD1	TRBJ1-6	TRBV6-5
CASSGTVEKLFF	TGTGCCAGCAGTGGGACAGTCGAAAAACTGTTTTTT	-	TRBD1	TRBJ1-4	TRBV28
CASSPRAGGFDTQYF	TGTGCCAGCAGCCCCCGGGCGGGGGGTTTCGATACGCAGTATTTT	-	TRBD2	TRBJ2-3	TRBV11-3
CASGQGHNTEAFF	TGTGCCAGCGGACAGGGACACAACACTGAAGCTTTCTTT	-	TRBD1	TRBJ1-1	TRBV7-3
CASSERGFGNTIYF	TGTGCCAGCAGTGAAAGGGGGTTTGGAAACACCATATATTTT	-	-	TRBJ1-3	TRBV6-1
CASSTGVGTEAFF	TGTGCCAGCAGTACGGGGGTCGGCACTGAAGCTTTCTTT	-	-	TRBJ1-1	TRBV14
CASSLASGSFNEQFF	TGTGCCAGCAGCTTAGCTAGCGGGAGTTTTAATGAGCAGTTCTTC	-	TRBD2	TRBJ2-1	TRBV7-3
CASSLTSGGITSTDTQYF	TGTGCCAGCAGCCTGACTAGCGGGGGGATTACTAGCACAGATACGCAGTATTTT	few	TRBD2	TRBJ2-3	TRBV4-2
CASSPGTVYNEQFF	TGTGCCAGCTCACCAGGGACAGTCTACAATGAGCAGTTCTTC	-	TRBD1	TRBJ2-1	TRBV18
CASSLEASGSHEQYF	TGTGCCAGCAGCTTAGAGGCTAGCGGGAGCCACGAGCAGTACTTC	-	TRBD2	TRBJ2-7	TRBV7-2
CASSWGRGNTEAFF	TGTGCCAGCAGCTGGGGCAGGGGGAACACTGAAGCTTTCTTT	-	-	TRBJ1-1	TRBV5-6
CASSPFSLRQIYGYTF	TGTGCCAGCAGCCCTTTTTCCTTACGACAGATCTATGGCTACACCTTC	once	-	TRBJ1-2	TRBV5-5
CASSLVSGSNYGYTF	TGCGCCAGCAGCTTGGTTTCAGGGTCCAACTATGGCTACACCTTC	-	-	TRBJ1-2	TRBV5-1
CASSTPGTLGRHGYTF	TGTGCCAGTAGTACCCCCGGGACATTAGGACGCCATGGCTACACCTTC	once	-	TRBJ1-2	TRBV19
CASHSSSYNEQFF	TGTGCCAGCCATTCGAGCTCCTACAATGAGCAGTTCTTC	once	-	TRBJ2-1	TRBV18
CASSFNRNTEAFF	TGTGCCAGCAGCTTTAACAGGAACACTGAAGCTTTCTTT	-	-	TRBJ1-1	TRBV7-3
CASSSSGGATDTQYF	TGCGCCAGCAGCTCTAGCGGGGGGGCCACAGATACGCAGTATTTT	-	TRBD2	TRBJ2-3	TRBV5-1
CASSLDRRSYGYTF	TGTGCCAGCAGCCTGGACAGGCGGAGCTATGGCTACACCTTC	-	-	TRBJ1-2	TRBV21-1
CASSEAPGQGSSPLHF	TGTGCCAGCAGTGAAGCGCCGGGACAGGGTAGTTCACCCCTCCACTTT	-	TRBD1	TRBJ1-6	TRBV6-1
CAGRDRAYNEQFF	TGTGCCGGACGGGACAGAGCATACAATGAGCAGTTCTTC	-	TRBD1	TRBJ2-1	TRBV6-1
CASSLTRTGPVDEQFF	TGTGCCAGCAGCTTAACCAGGACAGGCCCTGTGGACGAGCAGTTCTTC	-	TRBD1	TRBJ2-1	TRBV13
CASSGVGGAGETQYF	TGTGCCAGCAGTGGCGTCGGGGGGGCTGGGGAGACCCAGTACTTC	-	TRBD2	TRBJ2-5	TRBV27
CASRKLDTQYF	TGTGCCAGTAGGAAACTCGATACGCAGTATTTT	once	-	TRBJ2-3	TRBV19
CASSMIRTTTNEKLFF	TGTGCCAGTAGTATGATACGGACAACAACTAATGAAAAACTGTTTTTT	-	-	TRBJ1-4	TRBV19
CAWSQGANQPQHF	TGTGCCTGGAGTCAGGGCGCCAATCAGCCCCAGCATTTT	once	-	TRBJ1-5	TRBV30
CASSPTGTGGEQYF	TGTGCCAGCAGCCCGACCGGGACAGGGGGGGAGCAGTACTTC	-	TRBD1	TRBJ2-7	TRBV11-3
CASSYRQGAQYF	TGTGCCAGCAGTTATCGACAGGGTGCGCAGTACTTC	-	TRBD1	TRBJ2-7	TRBV27
CASSLVGIRGQYGGDTQYF	TGTGCCAGCAGCTTAGTCGGTATCCGGGGCCAGTACGGGGGAGATACGCAGTATTTT	-	-	TRBJ2-3	TRBV7-9
CASSLGQGARDTQYF	TGTGCCAGCAGCCTCGGACAGGGGGCGCGGGATACGCAGTATTTT	-	TRBD1	TRBJ2-3	TRBV7-9
CASSGTVDEKLFF	TGTGCCAGCAGTGGGACAGTCGATGAAAAACTGTTTTTT	-	-	TRBJ1-4	TRBV6-1
CASSPKTLSYNEQFF	TGTGCCAGCAGCCCAAAAACTTTATCCTACAATGAGCAGTTCTTC	-	-	TRBJ2-1	TRBV9
CASSRGGEVRGQYF	TGTGCCAGCAGCCGCGGGGGGGAGGTACGAGGGCAGTACTTC	few	TRBD2	TRBJ2-7	TRBV6-1
CASSFFPADTEAFF	TGTGCCAGCAGTTTCTTCCCGGCGGACACTGAAGCTTTCTTT	-	-	TRBJ1-1	TRBV6-5
CASTLPGQDTEAFF	TGTGCCAGCACTTTACCGGGACAGGACACTGAAGCTTTCTTT	-	TRBD1	TRBJ1-1	TRBV6-1
CASSPTAGGFTDTQYF	TGTGCCAGCTCACCAACGGCGGGAGGGTTCACAGATACGCAGTATTTT	-	TRBD2	TRBJ2-3	TRBV18
CASSTSGQGESYTF	TGTGCCAGTAGTACTTCGGGACAGGGCGAGAGCTACACCTTC	-	TRBD1	TRBJ1-2	TRBV19
CASSYGQVYGYTF	TGTGCCAGCAGTTACGGACAGGTCTATGGCTACACCTTC	-	TRBD1	TRBJ1-2	TRBV6-5
CASSPDRTRDSPLHF	TGTGCCAGCAGCCCGGACAGGACACGCGATTCACCCCTCCACTTT	-	TRBD1	TRBJ1-6	TRBV7-8
CASSQASRYNEQFF	TGTGCCAGCAGCCAAGCATCTAGATACAATGAGCAGTTCTTC	-	-	TRBJ2-1	TRBV7-9
CASSEGVTYEQYF	TGTGCCAGTAGTGAAGGGGTTACCTACGAGCAGTACTTC	-	-	TRBJ2-7	TRBV19
CASSLGGLAGQTQYF	TGTGCCAGCAGCTTAGGAGGCCTAGCGGGACAGACCCAGTACTTC	-	TRBD2	TRBJ2-5	TRBV7-2
CASSLVSVNYGYTF	TGTGCCAGCAGCTTGGTCAGTGTTAACTATGGCTACACCTTC	-	-	TRBJ1-2	TRBV5-4
CASSDRGLPYGYTF	TGTGCCAGCAGTGACAGGGGTTTGCCATATGGCTACACCTTC	-	-	TRBJ1-2	TRBV25-1
CASSLSAMPTGQFF	TGTGCCAGCAGCTTATCGGCAATGCCAACGGGGCAGTTCTTC	-	-	TRBJ2-1	TRBV7-8
CASRGLAGTYETQYF	TGTGCCAGCAGGGGACTAGCGGGAACTTATGAGACCCAGTACTTC	-	TRBD2	TRBJ2-5	TRBV9
CASSLRGRPGADTQYF	TGTGCCAGCAGCTTAAGAGGCCGACCTGGAGCAGATACGCAGTATTTT	-	-	TRBJ2-3	TRBV7-3
CASSQERANYGYTF	TGTGCCAGCTCACAAGAACGAGCTAACTATGGCTACACCTTC	-	-	TRBJ1-2	TRBV18